This T cell receptor (beta chain) was profiled in a study of cytomegalovirus exposure and HLA in healthy donors. Findings and limits, study-wide: The investigators catalogued some 160 TCR beta chains as cytomegalovirus-associated.

Germline CDR1 and CDR2: SGHDN and FVKESK. CDR3 size: 12 residues. The V gene lost 0 bases and the J gene lost 6 bases, with 5 bases spanning the gap. Data came from immunoSEQ multiplex PCR; TCRdb stores just in-frame clones and leaves some out. The profile shows tens of thousands of clones, 95% of them singletons. Of note for this clone: Its antigen remains unidentified.

The chain carries TRBV14 and TRBJ1-1, with unresolved D. Source material: PBMCs. The source is a woman aged 18-29 years in good health and CMV-seronegative. For the CDR3, the DNA is TGTGCCAGCAGCCAAGATCTCGCTGAAGCTTTCTTT. Translating gives CASSQDLAEAFF.